The 25 T cell receptor beta chains in this list originate from one sample, sequenced in a study of neurological immune-mediated disorders. TCRdb passed the 5' RACE reads through MiXCR, listing each CDR3 protein once. The repertoire holds 55,000 to 75,000 distinct CDR3 sequences, with around 2.3% as singletons. The source material was PBMCs. Receptors were obtained from a man aged 45-60 years with multiple sclerosis.

This clonotype came up many times. V usage is TRBV7-9 and J usage is TRBJ1-1, with 7 nucleotides matching TRBD1. The CDR3 runs 15 residues. The V segment lost 3 bases and the J segment 4 bases; nucleotides outside the gene matches: 8. Germline V lookup: CDR1 SEHNR, CDR2 FQNEAQ (reference sequence). The DNA for the CDR3 is TGTGCCAGCAGCTTCATAACAGGGGAAGGCACTGAAGCTTTCTTT. It yields the protein CASSFITGEGTEAFF.

The sample holds many counts of this clonotype. J is TRBJ1-2 and V is TRBV6-5; D may be TRBD1 (5 bases). The CDR3 totals 13 residues. Trimming took 0 bases from V and 5 from J, leaving 7 bases between them. Germline loops: CDR1 MNHEY, CDR2 SVGAGI. In DNA, the CDR3 is TGTGCCAGCAGTTACTCGACAGCTTATGGCTACACCTTC. It codes for CASSYSTAYGYTF.

This clonotype was found many times. The genes are TRBV5-1 and TRBJ2-5; no reliable D call. Germline assignment: CDR1 SGHRS and CDR2 YFSETQ. Trimming took off 2 bases at V and 4 bases at J, with 3 bases between the two ends. The CDR3 covers 11 residues. Here the CDR3 DNA reads TGCGCCAGCAGCTTTGGAGAGACCCAGTACTTC. This sequence encodes CASSFGETQYF.

This clonotype appeared many times. The rearrangement links TRBV6-5 to TRBJ1-2; 7 bases match TRBD1. The ends lost 6 bases at V and 2 bases at J; junction bases unmatched: 3. Germline V gene sequence: CDR1 MNHEY, CDR2 SVGAGI. This CDR3 region has 13 residues. The CDR3 region is CASSWGQNYGYTF. The CDR3 DNA reads as TGTGCCAGCAGCTGGGGACAGAACTATGGCTACACCTTC.

At least ten counts were recorded for this clonotype. The chain couples TRBV27 to TRBJ1-4; TRBD1 is a possible D gene (5 bases). Per germline, CDR1 MNHEY and CDR2 SMNVEV (reference sequence). V was trimmed by 6 bases and J by 7 bases, leaving 12 bases between them. The CDR3 covers 13 residues. CDR3 loop: CASRRGPGEKLFF. The CDR3 bases are TGTGCCAGCAGAAGGGGCCCGGGTGAAAAACTGTTTTTT. Combining the CDR3 with reference TRBV27 and TRBJ1-4 gives the whole variable domain EAQVTQNPRYLITVTGKKLTVTCSQNMNHEYMSWYRQDPGLGLRQIYYSMNVEVTDKGDVPEGYKVSRKEKRNFPLILESPSPNQTSLYFCASRRGPGEKLFFGSGTQLSVL.

To note about this clonotype: Being one base from a much bigger clone, this may be a read error. This sequence joins TRBV6-2 or TRBV6-3 and TRBJ1-1; no clear D. CDR3 size: 13 residues. The germline CDR1 and CDR2 sequences are MNHEY and SVGEGT. The CDR3 region is CVSSLGLTTEAFF. The CDR3 DNA is TGTGTCAGCAGCCTCGGACTGACTACTGAAGCTTTCTTT.

This clonotype came up many times. This chain uses TRBV20-1 with TRBJ2-4, with D perhaps matching TRBD1 or TRBD2 (5 bases each). Germline V gene sequence: CDR1 DFQATT, CDR2 SNEGSKA (reference sequence). The CDR3 is 11 amino acids. V was trimmed by 8 bases and J by 9 bases, leaving 14 bases between them. The CDR3 DNA follows: TGCAGTACGGGACCCCCCGGCATTCAGTACTTC. Its protein is CSTGPPGIQYF.

This clonotype was seen many times. The CDR3 spells CATSPRGDDTGELFF. CDR3 bases: TGTGCCACCAGCCCTCGGGGGGACGACACCGGGGAGCTGTTTTTT. The rearrangement joins TRBV15 to TRBJ2-2, with 7 bases fitting TRBD2. Germline V gene sequence: CDR1 LNHNV, CDR2 YYDKDF (reference sequence). The J segment lost 3 bases and the V segment lost 5 bases, leaving 6 bases of the junction unmatched. The CDR3 covers 15 residues.

Relative to its sample, this clonotype is medium-sized. This chain connects TRBV5-1 to TRBJ2-7; possibly TRBD2 for D (5 bases). Trimming took off 4 bases at V and 9 bases at J, with 14 bases between the two ends. The CDR3 has 12 amino acids. Germline V gene lookup returns CDR1 SGHRS and CDR2 YFSETQ. Written as DNA, the CDR3 is TGCGCCAGCAGCCGAATGCGTGGGAGGCAGTACTTC. Protein: CASSRMRGRQYF.

Many counts were recorded for this clonotype. The chain carries TRBV6-5 and TRBJ1-6, with D perhaps matching TRBD1 (6 bases). This CDR3 is 14 amino acids long. V dropped 5 bases and J dropped 7 bases, with 12 bases sitting between them. Germline V gene data show CDR1 as MNHEY and CDR2 as SVGAGI. CDR3 coding DNA: TGTGCCAGCAGTGAACAGGGAGGAAATTCACCCCTCCACTTT. It encodes CASSEQGGNSPLHF.

This clonotype was seen many times. CDR3 sequence: CSARDLAGTGVEKLFF. CDR3 in DNA: TGCAGTGCTAGAGATCTAGCCGGGACAGGGGTCGAAAAACTGTTTTTT. This sequence joins TRBV20-1 and TRBJ1-4, with 10 bases matching TRBD1. J lost 8 bases, V lost 0 bases, and 9 bases had no gene match. The CDR3 is 16 amino acids. Germline V gene lookup returns CDR1 DFQATT and CDR2 SNEGSKA (reference sequence).

This clonotype showed up many times. The chain has TRBV29-1 and TRBJ2-2, with 7 positions matching TRBD1. Germline-derived CDR1 and CDR2 are SQVTM and ANQGSEA. The CDR3 has 14 amino acids. The J segment lost 4 bases and the V segment lost 6 bases, leaving 8 bases of the junction unmatched. CDR3 coding DNA: TGCAGCGTCATACCGGGACAGTCCACCGGGGAGCTGTTTTTT. Encoded protein: CSVIPGQSTGELFF.

This clonotype was recorded many times. The chain has TRBV7-2 and TRBJ1-1; no clear D gene. V shed 5 bases and J shed 11 bases, with 15 bases lying between them. The CDR3 is 12 amino acids. The germline CDR1 and CDR2 sequences are SGHTA and FQGNSA. The CDR3 loop is CASSGSGKQAFF. The CDR3 DNA is TGTGCCAGCAGCGGCTCCGGGAAGCAGGCTTTCTTT.

The chain joins TRBV10-3 to TRBJ2-4, with a possible D match to TRBD2 (5 bases). The CDR3 spans 15 residues. The V end lost 3 bases, the J end lost 2 bases, and 11 bases lay between the germline ends. Germline V gene data show CDR1 as ENHRY and CDR2 as SYGVKD. For the CDR3, the DNA is TGTGCCATCAGTGATGTCTGGGAGACCAAAAACATTCAGTACTTC. It translates to CAISDVWETKNIQYF.

This clonotype was counted many times. The rearrangement uses TRBV20-1 and TRBJ1-2; D is possibly TRBD1 (5 bases). Germline CDR1 DFQATT, CDR2 SNEGSKA (reference sequence). Trimming removed 8 bases at V and 5 bases at J, with 18 bases between. The CDR3 totals 13 residues. In DNA, the CDR3 is TGCAGTCTAGGATCAGGGAAAGGGTATGGCTACACCTTC. This sequence encodes CSLGSGKGYGYTF.

This clonotype has a handful of counts. Just one base apart from a much larger clone, this may be a read error. The J gene is TRBJ2-5, the V gene TRBV15; the D is unclear. The CDR3 extends over 12 amino acids. CDR1 and CDR2 (germline): LNHNV, YYDKDF (reference sequence). The CDR3 region has the DNA TGTGCCAACAGCAGAGACCGAGAGACCCAGTACTTC. The encoded protein is CANSRDRETQYF.

At least ten counts were recorded for this clonotype. This chain links TRBV11-2 with TRBJ2-2, with D possibly TRBD2 on 5 matching bases. V shed 6 bases and J shed 0 bases, with 11 bases lying between them. This CDR3 comprises 15 residues. The germline CDR1 and CDR2 sequences are SGHAT and FQNNGV. The CDR3 DNA reads as TGTGCCAGCAGGCGCGGGCGAACGAACACCGGGGAGCTGTTTTTT. Encoded protein: CASRRGRTNTGELFF.

Ten or more counts support this clonotype. The chain joins TRBV6-1 to TRBJ1-5, with 9 bases aligning to TRBD1. Germline CDR1 and CDR2: MNHNS and SASEGT. CDR3 length equals 16 residues. Trimming took 7 bases from V and 7 from J; bases not matched to a gene: 14. DNA of the CDR3: TGTGCCAGCAACCCCGGGACAGGGACGGGTGGACAGCCCCAGCATTTT. This gives the protein CASNPGTGTGGQPQHF.

This clonotype came up many times. The chain combines TRBV9 with TRBJ1-6; possible D gene TRBD1, 5 bases. CDR3 size: 15 residues. V lost 2 bases, J lost 13 bases, and 19 bases lay in between. The germline V gene has CDR1 SGDLS and CDR2 YYNGEE. As DNA, the CDR3 is TGTGCCAGCAGCGTTACCGCCGGGACGGTGAGTCCCCTCCACTTT. Its protein product is CASSVTAGTVSPLHF.

This clonotype was detected many times. This rearrangement joins TRBV7-6 to TRBJ2-3, with TRBD2 matching 10 bases. In germline, CDR1 is SGHVS, CDR2 FNYEAQ. V was pared by 3 bases and J by 5 bases, with 8 bases of the junction left unmatched. The length of the CDR3 is 16 residues. CDR3 amino acids: CASSFSGLAGVDTQYF. In nucleotides, the CDR3 is TGTGCCAGCAGCTTTTCGGGTCTAGCGGGGGTAGATACGCAGTATTTT.

This clonotype was observed at least ten times. This chain uses TRBV10-2 with TRBJ2-1, with D possibly TRBD2 on 6 matching bases. Germline V gene data show CDR1 as WSHSY and CDR2 as SAAADI. V dropped 4 bases and J dropped 7 bases, with 11 bases sitting between them. CDR3 size: 13 residues. As DNA, the CDR3 is TGCGCCAGCAGTGGGGACTGGGGGAATGAGCAGTTCTTC. It specifies CASSGDWGNEQFF.

As concerns this clonotype: Possible read error: a much larger clone is one base away. The chain combines TRBV11-3 with TRBJ1-5; D might be TRBD1 (5 bases). The CDR3 length is 15 residues. Germline values: CDR1 SGHNT, CDR2 YENEEA. For the CDR3, the DNA is TGTGCCAACAGCCGTCGGGGGAGGGGCAATCAGCCCCAGCATTTT. It codes for CANSRRGRGNQPQHF.

In this sample, this clonotype turned up many times. V gene TRBV28 combines with J gene TRBJ2-2, with D maybe TRBD2 (6 bases). V was trimmed by 2 bases and J by 5 bases, leaving 9 bases between them. CDR1 is MDHEN and CDR2 is SYDVKM in the germline V gene. The CDR3 is made up of 14 amino acids. DNA for the CDR3: TGTGCCAGCAGTTTAGCGGGACTGACCGGGGAGCTGTTTTTT. As protein: CASSLAGLTGELFF.

The table lists this clonotype with many counts. The chain links TRBV5-1 to TRBJ1-1; weak D call: TRBD1 (6 bases). The CDR3 loop spans 15 amino acids. In germline, CDR1 is SGHRS, CDR2 YFSETQ. V gave up 4 bases and J gave up 3 bases, with 16 bases separating them. CDR3 bases: TGCGCCAGCAGCGCACAGGGATCTCCATACACTGAAGCTTTCTTT. Translating it yields CASSAQGSPYTEAFF.

At least ten counts were recorded for this clonotype. The chain couples TRBV5-5 to TRBJ2-7; D possibly matches TRBD1 or TRBD2 (5 bases each). The ends were cut back, 3 bases at V and 3 bases at J, with 10 bases in the middle. The CDR3 consists of 13 residues. Germline V lookup: CDR1 SGHKS, CDR2 YYEKEE (reference sequence). CDR3 amino acids: CASSSGTDYEQYF. In DNA, the CDR3 is TGTGCCAGCAGCTCCGGGACGGACTACGAGCAGTACTTC.